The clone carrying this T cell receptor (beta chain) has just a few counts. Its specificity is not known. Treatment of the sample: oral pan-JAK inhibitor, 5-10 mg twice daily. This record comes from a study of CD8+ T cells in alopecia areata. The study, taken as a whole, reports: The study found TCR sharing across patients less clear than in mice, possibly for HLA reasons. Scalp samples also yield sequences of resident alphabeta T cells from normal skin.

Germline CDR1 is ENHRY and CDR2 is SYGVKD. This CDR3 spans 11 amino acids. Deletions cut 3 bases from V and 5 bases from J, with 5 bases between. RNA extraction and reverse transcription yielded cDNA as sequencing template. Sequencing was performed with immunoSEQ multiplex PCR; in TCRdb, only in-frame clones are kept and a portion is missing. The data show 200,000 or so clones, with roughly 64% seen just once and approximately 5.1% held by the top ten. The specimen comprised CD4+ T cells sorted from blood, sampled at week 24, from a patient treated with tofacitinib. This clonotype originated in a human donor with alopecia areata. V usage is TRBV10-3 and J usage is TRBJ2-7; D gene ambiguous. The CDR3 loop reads CAISEWDEQYF. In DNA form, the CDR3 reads TGTGCCATCAGTGAATGGGACGAGCAGTACTTC.